This TCR beta chain appears in the sequencing data of a study of CD8+ T cells in alopecia areata. Germline V gene lookup returns CDR1 SEHNR and CDR2 FQNEAQ (reference sequence). This CDR3 contains 13 residues. Trimming took 5 bases from V and 6 from J, leaving 14 bases between them. Investigators isolated RNA and reverse transcribed it into cDNA to act as the sequencing template. Sequenced by immunoSEQ multiplex PCR; TCRdb stores in-frame clones only, minus some. This table has 65,000 to 70,000 clones, roughly 61% appearing once. The clonotype comes from a human donor with alopecia areata. The V call is TRBV7-9, the J call TRBJ2-7; tentatively, D is TRBD1 (5 bases). This material consisted of CD8+ T cells sorted from blood, taken at week 0. Written as DNA, the CDR3 is TGTGCCAGCAGCCCCTCAGGGTTCCCCGAGCAGTACTTC. This translates into CASSPSGFPEQYF. Drawing the rest from reference TRBV7-9 and TRBJ2-7, the complete variable domain is DTGVSQNPRHKITKRGQNVTFRCDPISEHNRLYWYRQTLGQGPEFLTYFQNEAQLEKSRLLSDRFSAERPKGSFSTLEIQRTEQGDSAMYLCASSPSGFPEQYFGPGTRLTVT.